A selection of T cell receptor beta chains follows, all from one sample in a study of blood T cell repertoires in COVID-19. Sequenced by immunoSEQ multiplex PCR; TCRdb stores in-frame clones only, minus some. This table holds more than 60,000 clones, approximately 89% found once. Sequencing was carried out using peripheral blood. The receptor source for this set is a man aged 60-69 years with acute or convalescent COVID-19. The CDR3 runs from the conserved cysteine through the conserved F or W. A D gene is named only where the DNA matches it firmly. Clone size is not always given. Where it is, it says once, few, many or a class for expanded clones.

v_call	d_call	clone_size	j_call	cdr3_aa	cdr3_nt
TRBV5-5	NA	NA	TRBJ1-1	CASSIGPKPGLEAFF	TGTGCCAGCAGCATTGGGCCAAAACCGGGATTAGAAGCTTTCTTT
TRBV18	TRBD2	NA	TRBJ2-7	CASSRGGVYEQYF	TGTGCCAGCTCCCGCGGGGGGGTCTACGAGCAGTACTTC
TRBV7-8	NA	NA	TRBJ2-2	CASYDPGDTGELFF	TGTGCCAGCTACGACCCGGGAGACACCGGGGAGCTGTTTTTT
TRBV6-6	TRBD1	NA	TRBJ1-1	CASSYRQGWTEAFF	TGTGCCAGCAGTTACCGACAGGGGTGGACTGAAGCTTTCTTT
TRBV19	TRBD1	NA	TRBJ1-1	CASSTAGQVMNTEAFF	TGTGCCAGTAGTACCGCGGGACAGGTTATGAACACTGAAGCTTTCTTT
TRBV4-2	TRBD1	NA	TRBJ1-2	CASSLSTGGGGYTF	TGTGCCAGCAGCCTTTCCACAGGGGGAGGCGGCTACACCTTC
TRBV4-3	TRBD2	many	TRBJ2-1	CASSQDNGLSSGGPNNEQFF	TGCGCCAGCAGCCAAGATAACGGGCTGAGTAGCGGGGGGCCTAACAATGAGCAGTTCTTC
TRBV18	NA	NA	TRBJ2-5	CASSPGLQETQYF	TGTGCCAGCTCACCAGGACTACAAGAGACCCAGTACTTC
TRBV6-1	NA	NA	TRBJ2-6	CASSEQASSGANVLTF	TGTGCCAGCAGTGAACAGGCGAGCTCTGGGGCCAACGTCCTGACTTTC
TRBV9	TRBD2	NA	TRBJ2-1	CASSAQGGGAMGNEQFF	TGTGCCAGCAGCGCCCAGGGCGGGGGGGCCATGGGCAATGAGCAGTTCTTC
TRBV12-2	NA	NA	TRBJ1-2	CASRPVQAPCFYGYTF	TGTGCAAGTCGCCCAGTACAGGCCCCATGTTTTTATGGCTACACCTTC
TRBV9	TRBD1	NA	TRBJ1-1	CASSVGGQGANEAFF	TGTGCCAGCAGCGTAGGGGGGCAGGGGGCAAATGAAGCTTTCTTT
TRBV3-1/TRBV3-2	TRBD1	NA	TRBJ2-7	CASSSQTGGYEQYF	TGTGCCAGCAGCTCCCAGACAGGGGGCTACGAGCAGTACTTC
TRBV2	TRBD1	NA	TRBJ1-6	CASKSSRTGQNSPLHF	TGTGCCAGCAAGTCCTCTCGGACAGGGCAAAATTCACCCCTCCACTTT
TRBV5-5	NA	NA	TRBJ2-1	CASSFWTASNEQFF	TGTGCCAGCAGCTTTTGGACAGCGTCCAATGAGCAGTTCTTC
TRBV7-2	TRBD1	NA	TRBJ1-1	CASSLGTGFMNTEAFF	TGTGCCAGCAGCTTAGGGACAGGATTCATGAACACTGAAGCTTTCTTT
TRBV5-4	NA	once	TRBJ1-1	CASSLEGTEAFF	TGTGCCAGCAGCCTCGAGGGCACTGAAGCTTTCTTT
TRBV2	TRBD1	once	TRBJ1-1	CASKGDRVNTEAFF	TGTGCCAGCAAGGGGGACAGGGTTAACACTGAAGCTTTCTTT
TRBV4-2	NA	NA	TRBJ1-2	CASSHVESRGGNGYTF	TGTGCCAGCAGCCATGTCGAGTCGAGGGGGGGGAATGGCTACACCTTC
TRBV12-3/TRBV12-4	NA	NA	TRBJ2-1	CASSFRNEQFF	TGTGCCAGCAGTTTCCGCAATGAGCAGTTCTTC
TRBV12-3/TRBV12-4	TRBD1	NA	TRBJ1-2	CASSPGGGYTF	TGTGCCAGCAGTCCAGGGGGCGGCTACACCTTC
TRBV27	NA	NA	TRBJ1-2	CASSSLNGGAGGYTF	TGTGCCAGCAGTTCCCTCAATGGGGGGGCGGGTGGCTACACCTTC
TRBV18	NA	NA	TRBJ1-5	CASSPFDGSGGGNQPQHF	TGTGCCAGCTCACCATTCGACGGATCCGGGGGGGGCAATCAGCCCCAGCATTTT
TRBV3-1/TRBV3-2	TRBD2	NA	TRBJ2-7	CASSLGLAGYEQYF	TGTGCCAGCAGCCTGGGACTAGCGGGGTACGAGCAGTACTTC